This T cell receptor beta chain comes out of a study of cytotoxic CD8 clonotypes in ibrutinib-treated CLL. Study overall: Among the patients, roughly 12 presented as relapsed/refractory and 15 as treatment-naive; 17 showed unmutated IGHV.

TCRdb's table, derived via immunoSEQ multiplex PCR, lists solely in-frame clones and lacks some. Here the sample spans 150,000 to 200,000 clones, around 72% being singletons. Genomic DNA (around 2 micrograms) was obtained from cryopreserved PBMCs for construction of TCR beta libraries. CDR1 MNHEY and CDR2 SVGAGI come from the germline V gene. The V end lost 2 bases, the J end lost 3 bases, and 11 bases lay between the germline ends. CDR3 size: 15 residues. The chain combines TRBV6-5 with TRBJ2-1; no reliable D call. Specimen: PBMCs, collected after 24 months of ibrutinib treatment. This TCR derives from a human donor with chronic lymphocytic leukemia. The CDR3: CASSYRFPRYNEQFF. The CDR3 DNA follows: TGTGCCAGCAGTTACAGGTTCCCCCGCTACAATGAGCAGTTCTTC.